These 30 T cell receptor beta chains came from one sample sequenced in a study of blood T cell repertoires in COVID-19. Profiled with immunoSEQ multiplex PCR; TCRdb holds only in-frame clones, not every one. The profile covers a few hundred thousand clones, with under 90% appearing a single time and around 1.9% taken by the ten largest. Sequencing was carried out using PBMCs or T cells enriched from blood (not recorded which). Source of these receptors: a woman aged 55 to 70 who had recovered from COVID-19.

Turning to this clone: Additional DNA sequences in this sample encode the identical CDR3. The chain carries TRBV2 and TRBJ1-4; D perhaps matches TRBD1 (5 bases). V lost 5 bases to trimming and J lost 4 bases, with 11 bases between them. Germline assignment: CDR1 SNHLY and CDR2 FYNNEI. The CDR3 spans 14 residues. In DNA, the CDR3 is TGTGCCAGCAGTCTGGGGCAGAGTAATGAAAAACTGTTTTTT. Translation: CASSLGQSNEKLFF. Full variable domain (remainder filled in from reference TRBV2 and TRBJ1-4): EPEVTQTPSHQVTQMGQEVILRCVPISNHLYFYWYRQILGQKVEFLVSFYNNEISEKSEIFDDQFSVERPDGSNFTLKIRSTKLEDSAMYFCASSLGQSNEKLFFGSGTQLSVL.

This clone has a single count. This chain links TRBV9 with TRBJ1-2, with D unclear. The CDR3 consists of 12 residues. The germline gives CDR1 SGDLS, CDR2 YYNGEE. V dropped 0 bases and J dropped 8 bases, with 8 bases sitting between them. CDR3 amino acids: CASSVGEAGYTF. CDR3 bases: TGTGCCAGCAGCGTAGGAGAGGCCGGCTACACCTTC.

The chain couples TRBV21-1 to TRBJ2-1; the D segment call TRBD1 is taken from the table without a DNA check. TRBV21-1 is designated a pseudogene. This CDR3 has 14 amino acids. In nucleotides, the CDR3 is TGTGCCAGCAGCAGGTCGACAACTTACAATGAGCAGTTCTTC. This codes for CASSRSTTYNEQFF.

The V and J genes are TRBV10-1 and TRBJ2-4; D is possibly TRBD2 (6 bases). The CDR3 totals 13 residues. V gave up 5 bases and J gave up 3 bases, with 8 bases separating them. CDR1 and CDR2 from the germline V gene are WNHNN and SYGVQD (reference sequence). The DNA of the CDR3 is TGCGCCAGCAGTCAGGGAGGCAAAAACATTCAGTACTTC. It encodes CASSQGGKNIQYF.

This CDR3 reads CASSDPGGGEKLFF. In nucleotides, the CDR3 is TGCGCCAGCAGCGACCCGGGGGGCGGCGAAAAACTGTTTTTT. The chain employs TRBV5-1 and TRBJ1-4; tentative D call: TRBD1 (6 bases). V was clipped by 4 bases and J by 8 bases, with 15 bases between them. The CDR3 covers 14 residues. Germline V lookup: CDR1 SGHRS, CDR2 YFSETQ.

This sequence joins TRBV4-1 and TRBJ1-2, with D possibly being TRBD1 (6 bases). The CDR3 has 17 residues. Germline V gene lookup returns CDR1 MGHRA and CDR2 YSYEKL. The ends were cut back, 1 base at V and 4 bases at J, with 19 bases in the middle. The CDR3 protein is CASSQVQGSWLSYGYTF. In DNA, the CDR3 is TGCGCCAGCAGCCAAGTACAGGGATCGTGGCTGAGCTATGGCTACACCTTC.

This clone was observed a single time. The gene calls are TRBV6-1 and TRBJ2-7; a weak D match, TRBD1 (5 bases). Germline V gene data show CDR1 as MNHNS and CDR2 as SASEGT. V lost 2 bases and J lost 0, with 8 bases in between. CDR3 length: 14 residues. The CDR3 is CASSEQGYSYEQYF. CDR3 DNA sequence: TGTGCCAGCAGTGAACAGGGATACTCCTACGAGCAGTACTTC.

The V gene is TRBV5-1, the J gene TRBJ1-2, with TRBD1 identical over 7 bases. Per the germline V gene, CDR1 is SGHRS and CDR2 is YFSETQ. J lost 4 bases, V lost 3 bases, and 6 bases had no gene match. CDR3 length: 14 residues. CDR3 bases: TGCGCCAGCAGCTCTGGACAGGTTCCCTATGGCTACACCTTC. Amino acid sequence: CASSSGQVPYGYTF. The entire variable domain, with the rest obtained from reference TRBV5-1 and TRBJ1-2, is as follows: KAGVTQTPRYLIKTRGQQVTLSCSPISGHRSVSWYQQTPGQGLQFLFEYFSETQRNKGNFPGRFSGRQFSNSRSEMNVSTLELGDSALYLCASSSGQVPYGYTFGSGTRLTVV.

This chain uses TRBV5-5 with TRBJ1-1; D gene ambiguous. This CDR3 region has 13 residues. The germline gives CDR1 SGHKS, CDR2 YYEKEE (reference sequence). V dropped 1 base and J dropped 7 bases, with 11 bases sitting between them. In nucleotides, the CDR3 is TGTGCCAGCAGCTTGAATTCGGGGAATGAAGCTTTCTTT. Encoded protein: CASSLNSGNEAFF.

Of note for this clone: One junction end does not reproduce the germline sequence, and a read error may be involved. This chain links TRBV7-7 with TRBJ1-1; D gene unclear. The CDR3 covers 13 residues. The germline V gene encodes CDR1 SSHAT and CDR2 FNYEAQ (reference sequence). The CDR3 here is CASSLEGSTEAFF. The CDR3, as DNA: TGTGCTAGCAGCTTGGAGGGAAGCACTGAAGCTTTCTTT.

The V call is TRBV29-1, the J call TRBJ1-5; tentatively, D is TRBD1 (6 bases). V was clipped by 6 bases and J by 4 bases, with 13 bases between them. The CDR3 extends over 13 amino acids. Germline CDR1 and CDR2: SQVTM and ANQGSEA. The DNA of the CDR3 is TGCAGCGTAGGCCAGGGGAAGAATCAGCCCCAGCATTTT. This sequence encodes CSVGQGKNQPQHF.

This chain connects TRBV4-1 to TRBJ1-4, with 10 bases matching TRBD1. Germline V gene sequence: CDR1 MGHRA, CDR2 YSYEKL. Trimming at V came to 4 bases and at J to 8 bases, leaving 7 bases not matched to a gene. This CDR3 has 15 residues. CDR3 region: CASSPRQGAGEKLFF. CDR3 in DNA: TGCGCCAGCAGCCCGAGACAGGGGGCGGGGGAAAAACTGTTTTTT.

The chain is built from TRBV14 and TRBJ2-5; 15 positions agree with TRBD2. CDR1 is SGHDN, CDR2 FVKESK, per germline. The junction had 4 bases not matched to a gene; V was cut back by 4 bases and J by 4 bases. This CDR3 contains 16 residues. CDR3 loop: CASSPRTSGGGETQYF. The CDR3 DNA is TGTGCCAGCAGCCCCCGGACTAGCGGGGGGGGAGAGACCCAGTACTTC.

The V call is TRBV7-2, the J call TRBJ2-3; maybe TRBD1 (6 bases). Per germline, CDR1 SGHTA and CDR2 FQGNSA. V lost 2 bases and J 6 bases, leaving 15 bases between the germline ends. This CDR3 has 15 amino acids. For the CDR3, the DNA is TGTGCCAGCAGCTTATCTCCAGGGGAGTGGGATACGCAGTATTTT. As protein: CASSLSPGEWDTQYF. The full variable domain, rest sourced from reference TRBV7-2 and TRBJ2-3, is GAGVSQSPSNKVTEKGKDVELRCDPISGHTALYWYRQSLGQGLEFLIYFQGNSAPDKSGLPSDRFSAERTGGSVSTLTIQRTQQEDSAVYLCASSLSPGEWDTQYFGPGTRLTVL.

CDR3 sequence: CASSDSPKLYEQYF. The CDR3 nucleotides read TGTGCCAGCAGTGATTCCCCCAAGCTCTACGAGCAGTACTTC. The V and J genes are TRBV25-1 and TRBJ2-7; unclear D gene. Trimming cost V 3 bases and J 3 bases, with 12 bases left between them. The length of the CDR3 is 14 residues. CDR1 is MGHDK and CDR2 is SYGVNS in the germline V gene.

V and J are TRBV9 and TRBJ1-5; D remains unclear. The CDR3 loop spans 15 amino acids. V gave up 3 bases and J gave up 3 bases, with 13 bases separating them. Germline loops: CDR1 SGDLS, CDR2 YYNGEE. The CDR3 DNA reads TGTGCCAGCAGCGCAACAGCCGTCCCCAATCAGCCCCAGCATTTT. As protein: CASSATAVPNQPQHF.

This sequence joins TRBV12-2 and TRBJ2-7; the listed D gene, TRBD2, was not tested against the DNA. TRBV12-2 is a pseudogene. The CDR3 runs 8 residues. CDR3 loop: CASRLRTF. CDR3 DNA: TGTGCAAGTCGCCTTAGAACCTTC.

The sample holds one count of this clone. This chain joins TRBV7-2 and TRBJ1-6; D not certain. This CDR3 has 13 amino acids. With 3 bases removed from V and 10 bases from J, the gap between germline ends came to 10 bases. Germline CDR1 and CDR2: SGHTA and FQGNSA. The CDR3 DNA reads as TGTGCCAGCAGCTTTTACCCGGGATCACCCCTCCACTTT. Its translation: CASSFYPGSPLHF.

The genes are TRBV5-1 and TRBJ1-5, with D perhaps TRBD1 (5 bases). Looked up from germline, CDR1 is SGHRS and CDR2 is YFSETQ. The CDR3 loop spans 15 amino acids. Trimming removed 0 bases at V and 7 bases at J, with 14 bases between. This CDR3 reads CASSLGQSPGQPQHF. The CDR3 nucleotides read TGCGCCAGCAGCTTGGGACAGTCCCCGGGCCAGCCCCAGCATTTT.

The gene calls are TRBV12-3 or TRBV12-4 and TRBJ1-6; 7 nucleotides agree with TRBD1. The length of the CDR3 is 12 residues. The V and J ends lost 7 bases and 9 bases, in that order; junction bases with no gene match: 3. The CDR3 sequence: CASTGQFSPLHF. DNA of the CDR3: TGTGCCAGCACGGGACAGTTTTCACCCCTCCACTTT.

The chain uses TRBV4-1 and TRBJ1-5; 11 nucleotides align to TRBD1. CDR3 size: 20 residues. Germline CDR1 MGHRA, CDR2 YSYEKL. V shed 1 base and J 2 bases; nucleotides not matched to a gene: 13. The CDR3 reads CASSQALAGQGVQGNQPQHF. The CDR3 nucleotides read TGCGCCAGCAGCCAAGCCTTGGCGGGACAGGGGGTACAGGGCAATCAGCCCCAGCATTTT.

This chain uses TRBV7-6 with TRBJ2-1; D may be TRBD1 (5 bases). CDR1 is SGHVS, CDR2 FNYEAQ, per germline. The CDR3 sequence is 13 residues long. Between the trimmed V and J ends, which lost 0 bases and 7 bases, there was a span of 7 bases. The CDR3 protein is CASSLAQGNEQFF. DNA of the CDR3: TGTGCCAGCAGCTTAGCGCAGGGAAATGAGCAGTTCTTC. Full variable domain (remainder filled in from reference TRBV7-6 and TRBJ2-1): GAGVSQSPRYKVTKRGQDVALRCDPISGHVSLYWYRQALGQGPEFLTYFNYEAQQDKSGLPNDRFSAERPEGSISTLTIQRTEQRDSAMYRCASSLAQGNEQFFGPGTRLTVL.

This chain joins TRBV9 and TRBJ1-5; D possibly corresponds to TRBD1 (5 bases). The CDR3 is made up of 16 amino acids. Germline V gives CDR1 SGDLS, CDR2 YYNGEE. Trimming pared 7 bases from V and 2 bases from J, leaving 19 bases between. In DNA, the CDR3 is TGTGCCAGCCCCCTTGGGCGGGGGGATGGCAATCAGCCCCAGCATTTT. Translating it yields CASPLGRGDGNQPQHF.

For this clone: In the same sample, other DNA sequences code for this CDR3. The chain recombines TRBV5-1 with TRBJ1-5, with D possibly TRBD1 on 5 matching bases. The CDR3 covers 14 residues. V lost 4 bases and J 1 base, leaving 9 bases between the germline ends. Germline values: CDR1 SGHRS, CDR2 YFSETQ. CDR3 sequence: CASSPGLSNQPQHF. DNA of the CDR3: TGCGCCAGCAGCCCGGGACTGAGCAATCAGCCCCAGCATTTT. The entire variable domain, with the rest obtained from reference TRBV5-1 and TRBJ1-5, is as follows: KAGVTQTPRYLIKTRGQQVTLSCSPISGHRSVSWYQQTPGQGLQFLFEYFSETQRNKGNFPGRFSGRQFSNSRSEMNVSTLELGDSALYLCASSPGLSNQPQHFGDGTRLSIL.

The chain recombines TRBV7-9 with TRBJ1-2, with 7 bases that match TRBD1. CDR3 length equals 14 residues. V lost 5 bases and J lost 6; bases outside the gene matches: 9. CDR1 and CDR2 (germline): SEHNR, FQNEAQ (reference sequence). CDR3 nucleotides: TGTGCCAGCAGCGTCGGACAGGTCTTTCATGGCTACACCTTC. The encoded protein is CASSVGQVFHGYTF.

The chain combines TRBV28 with TRBJ2-1, with 10 bases fitting TRBD2. Germline assignment: CDR1 MDHEN and CDR2 SYDVKM. V was pared by 5 bases and J by 2 bases, with 9 bases of the junction left unmatched. There are 17 residues in the CDR3. CDR3 sequence (DNA): TGTGCCAGCAGTCCCCCACTAGCGGGGAGTACCTACAATGAGCAGTTCTTC. As protein: CASSPPLAGSTYNEQFF.

The CDR3 DNA reads TGTGCCAGCAGCGTAGCCCCCGCAACTAATGAAAAACTGTTTTTT. Residues: CASSVAPATNEKLFF. This sequence joins TRBV9 and TRBJ1-4, with no clear D. The V end was cut by 0 bases, the J end by 0 bases, with 6 bases between. Germline-derived CDR1 and CDR2 are SGDLS and YYNGEE. This CDR3 has 15 residues.

The chain uses TRBV29-1 and TRBJ2-2; the match to TRBD2 covers 10 bases. Losses at the gene ends were 6 bases for V and 4 bases for J; bases not matched to a gene: 5. Germline CDR1 reads SQVTM; CDR2 reads ANQGSEA. This CDR3 is 14 amino acids long. This CDR3 is CSVRAGGVTGELFF. The CDR3 nucleotides are TGCAGCGTCCGAGCGGGAGGGGTCACCGGGGAGCTGTTTTTT.

V usage is TRBV9 and J usage is TRBJ2-1; weak D call: TRBD1 (7 bases). CDR3 length equals 15 residues. The germline V gene has CDR1 SGDLS and CDR2 YYNGEE. Deletions cut 1 base from V and 7 bases from J, with 15 bases between. CDR3 residues: CASSVLSQGRNEQFF. The CDR3 DNA reads as TGTGCCAGCAGCGTATTGTCACAGGGGAGGAATGAGCAGTTCTTC. The entire variable domain, with the rest obtained from reference TRBV9 and TRBJ2-1, is as follows: DSGVTQTPKHLITATGQRVTLRCSPRSGDLSVYWYQQSLDQGLQFLIQYYNGEERAKGNILERFSAQQFPDLHSELNLSSLELGDSALYFCASSVLSQGRNEQFFGPGTRLTVL.

With regard to this clone: At one end the junction does not follow the germline gene, possibly because of a read error. The V call is TRBV7-9, the J call TRBJ2-3, with 7 positions matching TRBD2. The CDR3 has 12 residues. Germline V lookup: CDR1 SEHNR, CDR2 FQNEAQ (reference sequence). This chain's CDR3 is CASSPLALGGDF. In nucleotides, the CDR3 is TGTGCCAGCAGCCCACTGGCTCTGGGGGGGGATTTT.